Listed here are 20 T cell receptor beta chains from one sample, sequenced in a study of CD8 T cells in ankylosing spondylitis. Study observations and caveats: Seemingly characteristic of ankylosing spondylitis blood was a TCR beta motif consisting of about 8 highly homologous variants.

TCRdb independently ran MiXCR on the 5' RACE reads; one entry per CDR3 protein. This table holds about 220,000 distinct CDR3 sequences, 6% to 8% found once. Their recognized antigens are unknown. The specimen sequenced was blood, either unsorted or a sorted T cell fraction (not recorded which). These receptor sequences come from a male donor with ankylosing spondylitis.

For this clonotype: A read error may be the cause here, since a much bigger clone is one base away. This chain joins TRBV6-2 or TRBV6-3 and TRBJ2-3, with D possibly TRBD2 on 7 matching bases. The germline V and J ends were trimmed by 8 bases and 2 bases, with 14 bases remaining between them. CDR1 and CDR2 from the germline V gene are MNHEY and SVGEGT. There are 14 residues in the CDR3. The CDR3 nucleotides are TGTGCCAGCGCAGCGGGGACACTCACAGATACGCAGTATTTT. Protein sequence: CASAAGTLTDTQYF.

This clonotype was counted ten times or more. J is TRBJ2-1 and V is TRBV4-3; D is possibly TRBD2 (6 bases). Trimming cost V 2 bases and J 4 bases, with 12 bases left between them. The CDR3 runs to 15 residues. Germline CDR1 reads LGHNA; CDR2 reads YSLEER. CDR3 DNA: TGCGCCAGCAGCCAATCGTCGACTAGATACAATGAGCAGTTCTTC. It translates to CASSQSSTRYNEQFF.

The table lists this clonotype with a few counts. J is TRBJ1-5 and V is TRBV4-3; TRBD1 might be the D (6 bases). Germline V gene sequence: CDR1 LGHNA, CDR2 YSLEER. The V end lost 3 bases, the J end lost 5 bases, and 14 bases lay between the germline ends. CDR3 length: 15 residues. The DNA of the CDR3 is TGCGCCAGCAGCCACCTAACAGGGCCTGATCAGCCCCAGCATTTT. This translates into CASSHLTGPDQPQHF.

This clonotype was observed many times. The chain links TRBV7-9 to TRBJ2-7; D gene ambiguous. V was pared by 6 bases and J by 4 bases, with 7 bases between. CDR1 is SEHNR, CDR2 FQNEAQ, per germline (reference sequence). The CDR3 runs to 11 residues. This CDR3 reads CASRDAYEQYF. CDR3 nucleotides: TGTGCCAGCAGAGACGCTTACGAGCAGTACTTC.

This clonotype was picked up many times. The rearrangement joins TRBV7-9 to TRBJ2-4, with TRBD2 matching over 12 bases. V shed 4 bases and J 9 bases; nucleotides not matched to a gene: 10. The germline V gene has CDR1 SEHNR and CDR2 FQNEAQ (reference sequence). This CDR3 contains 16 residues. CDR3 region: CASSSRTSGDLGIQYF. The CDR3 coding sequence is TGTGCCAGCAGCTCCCGGACTAGCGGGGATTTAGGCATTCAGTACTTC.

This clonotype was observed a handful of times. The gene calls are TRBV19 and TRBJ1-2, with TRBD1 identical over 12 bases. The CDR3 sequence is 14 residues long. J gave up 9 bases and V 3 bases, and 5 bases lay outside the gene matches. Germline CDR1 and CDR2: LNHDA and SQIVND (reference sequence). The CDR3 DNA sequence: TGTGCCAGTAGTATCCGGGACAGGGGGCAACGCTACACCTTC. Translating it yields CASSIRDRGQRYTF.

The chain links TRBV5-1 to TRBJ2-1; 10 positions agree with TRBD1. Per germline, CDR1 SGHRS and CDR2 YFSETQ. The length of the CDR3 is 15 residues. V shed 8 bases and J 3 bases; nucleotides not matched to a gene: 8. The CDR3 here is CASFGQGEYYNEQFF. As DNA, the CDR3 is TGCGCCAGTTTTGGACAGGGGGAATACTACAATGAGCAGTTCTTC.

V and J are TRBV27 and TRBJ2-2; D may be TRBD1 (6 bases). The germline V and J ends were trimmed by 1 base and 0 bases, with 9 bases remaining between them. The CDR3 is 16 amino acids. Germline V lookup: CDR1 MNHEY, CDR2 SMNVEV (reference sequence). CDR3 DNA: TGTGCCAGCAGTTTATGGACAGACGCGAACACCGGGGAGCTGTTTTTT. Translating gives CASSLWTDANTGELFF.

This clonotype was observed a handful of times. V and J are TRBV6-5 and TRBJ2-7, with a weak D call TRBD1 (5 bases). The CDR3 runs 15 residues. Germline V lookup: CDR1 MNHEY, CDR2 SVGAGI. V was pared by 0 bases and J by 0 bases, with 9 bases between. This chain's CDR3 is CASSYSLGASYEQYF. The CDR3 coding sequence is TGTGCCAGCAGTTACTCTCTAGGGGCCTCCTACGAGCAGTACTTC.

This clonotype was recorded at least ten times. The genes are TRBV5-5 and TRBJ1-5; 7 bases match TRBD1. Germline V gene data show CDR1 as SGHKS and CDR2 as YYEKEE (reference sequence). Trimming cost V 4 bases and J 4 bases; bases outside gene matches: 5. This CDR3 spans 14 amino acids. CDR3 sequence: CASSRDSRNQPQHF. The CDR3 DNA reads as TGTGCCAGCAGCCGGGACAGCCGGAATCAGCCCCAGCATTTT. Full variable domain (missing parts from reference TRBV5-5 and TRBJ1-5): DAGVTQSPTHLIKTRGQQVTLRCSPISGHKSVSWYQQVLGQGPQFIFQYYEKEERGRGNFPDRFSARQFPNYSSELNVNALLLGDSALYLCASSRDSRNQPQHFGDGTRLSIL.

Many counts were recorded for this clonotype. The CDR3 DNA reads as TGCGCCAGCAGCTCCATGGGAGGGCTCAATCAGCCCCAGCATTTT. Protein sequence: CASSSMGGLNQPQHF. This sequence joins TRBV5-1 and TRBJ1-5; D is ambiguous. There are 15 residues in the CDR3. V was cut by 3 bases and J by 3 bases, with 13 bases left in between. From germline, CDR1 is SGHRS and CDR2 YFSETQ. Looking up the rest from reference TRBV5-1 and TRBJ1-5 gives the full variable domain: KAGVTQTPRYLIKTRGQQVTLSCSPISGHRSVSWYQQTPGQGLQFLFEYFSETQRNKGNFPGRFSGRQFSNSRSEMNVSTLELGDSALYLCASSSMGGLNQPQHFGDGTRLSIL.

This clonotype was recorded many times. This sequence joins TRBV12-3 or TRBV12-4 and TRBJ2-7; possibly TRBD1 or TRBD2 for D (5 bases each). The CDR3 is 14 amino acids. V shed 10 bases and J shed 2 bases, with 18 bases lying between them. CDR3 bases: TGTGCCACCAGAGGACGGGACGGCACCTACGAGCAGTACTTC. Protein: CATRGRDGTYEQYF.

The chain combines TRBV6-1 with TRBJ2-1; 11 bases are shared with TRBD2. Germline trimming cut 7 bases from V and 4 bases from J; bases unmatched to any gene: 6. Germline CDR1 MNHNS, CDR2 SASEGT. The CDR3 totals 15 residues. The CDR3 spells CASTILAGGYNEQFF. The CDR3, as DNA: TGTGCCAGCACTATCCTAGCGGGAGGTTACAATGAGCAGTTCTTC.

This clonotype was observed many times. The rearrangement links TRBV24-1 to TRBJ2-2, with 7 positions matching TRBD2. J lost 4 bases, V lost 4 bases, and 8 bases had no gene match. The CDR3 contains 16 residues. Looked up from germline, CDR1 is KGHDR and CDR2 is SFDVKD. This chain's CDR3 is CATSEPGTTATGELFF. The CDR3 DNA is TGTGCCACCAGTGAACCCGGGACTACGGCCACCGGGGAGCTGTTTTTT.

This clonotype showed up many times. This chain uses TRBV7-2 with TRBJ1-5; D is unresolved. Germline CDR1 is SGHTA and CDR2 is FQGNSA. This CDR3 contains 15 residues. Trimming left V 7 bases short and J 0 bases short, with 13 bases between. The CDR3 coding sequence is TGTGCCAGCACCTCTGTCGCGGATAGCAATCAGCCCCAGCATTTT. Its translation: CASTSVADSNQPQHF.

In its sample, this clonotype was seen many times. The chain combines TRBV27 with TRBJ2-1, with 9 bases that match TRBD2. CDR1 is MNHEY, CDR2 SMNVEV, per germline (reference sequence). The CDR3 has 16 amino acids. V gave up 0 bases and J gave up 6 bases; unmatched junction bases: 6. The CDR3, as DNA: TGTGCCAGCAGTTTATCGTTAGCGGGAGCAATCAATGAGCAGTTCTTC. Translated, it gives CASSLSLAGAINEQFF.

The chain carries TRBV7-8 and TRBJ1-6; D gene uncertain. Trimming removed 2 bases at V and 6 bases at J, with 5 bases between. There are 13 residues in the CDR3. CDR1 SGHVS and CDR2 FQNEAQ come from the germline V gene. In DNA form, the CDR3 reads TGTGCCAGCAGCTTATCCCCTAATTCACCCCTCCACTTT. Amino acid sequence: CASSLSPNSPLHF. Based on the CDR3 plus reference TRBV7-8 and TRBJ1-6, the full variable domain is GAGVSQSPRYKVAKRGQDVALRCDPISGHVSLFWYQQALGQGPEFLTYFQNEAQLDKSGLPSDRFFAERPEGSVSTLKIQRTQQEDSAVYLCASSLSPNSPLHFGNGTRLTVT.

This clonotype was counted at least ten times. This chain joins TRBV7-2 and TRBJ2-7; TRBD1 is a possible D gene (5 bases). The V and J ends lost 0 bases and 6 bases respectively, with 9 bases between them. This CDR3 is built from 13 residues. Germline loops: CDR1 SGHTA, CDR2 FQGNSA. CDR3 nucleotides: TGTGCCAGCAGCTTAGCCCCTGGGGCCGAGCAGTACTTC. The encoded protein is CASSLAPGAEQYF.

This clonotype was observed many times. The chain joins TRBV24-1 to TRBJ2-1; 12 bases fit TRBD2. Trimming cost V 0 bases and J 9 bases; bases outside gene matches: 5. The CDR3 runs to 16 residues. Germline assignment: CDR1 KGHDR and CDR2 SFDVKD. CDR3 sequence reads: CATSDLPSGGAGEQFF. Written as DNA, the CDR3 is TGTGCCACCAGTGATTTGCCTAGCGGGGGGGCCGGTGAGCAGTTCTTC.

This clonotype was seen a few times. This rearrangement joins TRBV11-1 to TRBJ1-1, with a weak D call TRBD1 (6 bases). This CDR3 region has 15 residues. Germline V gene sequence: CDR1 SGHAT, CDR2 FQDESV (reference sequence). V was pared by 1 base and J by 1 base, with 10 bases between. The CDR3 region is CASSLDPDRNTEAFF. CDR3 nucleotide sequence: TGTGCCAGCAGCTTAGACCCGGACAGGAACACTGAAGCTTTCTTT.